A single sample gave rise to the 26 T cell receptor beta chains below, sequenced in a study of blood T cell repertoires in COVID-19. Data came from immunoSEQ multiplex PCR; TCRdb stores just in-frame clones and leaves some out. Here the sample spans about 270,000 clones, approximately 85% being singletons. Source material: peripheral blood. These receptors were taken from a human donor in a cohort sampled during active COVID-19.

J is TRBJ2-7 and V is TRBV9; D ambiguous. The CDR3 extends over 16 amino acids. Per the germline V gene, CDR1 is SGDLS and CDR2 is YYNGEE. The V and J ends lost 0 bases and 0 bases respectively, with 13 bases between them. The CDR3 nucleotides are TGTGCCAGCAGCGTAGCGCCGACACGAAGCTCCTACGAGCAGTACTTC. Its protein product is CASSVAPTRSSYEQYF.

V usage is TRBV28 and J usage is TRBJ1-2; TRBD1 agrees at 8 bases. The CDR3 runs 13 residues. Trimming at V came to 3 bases and at J to 8 bases, leaving 5 bases not matched to a gene. Germline CDR1 is MDHEN and CDR2 is SYDVKM. The CDR3: CASSLYTGGGYTF. The CDR3 DNA reads TGTGCCAGCAGTTTGTACACAGGGGGGGGCTACACCTTC.

The chain recombines TRBV25-1 with TRBJ2-3, with a weak D call TRBD2 (6 bases). Germline V gene data show CDR1 as MGHDK and CDR2 as SYGVNS. V shed 6 bases and J shed 8 bases, with 24 bases lying between them. The CDR3 consists of 16 residues. The CDR3 spells CASSAGAGTHRGTQYF. The DNA for the CDR3 is TGTGCCAGCAGCGCGGGCGCGGGGACTCATAGGGGTACGCAGTATTTT.

The genes are TRBV28 and TRBJ1-2; a weak D match, TRBD1 (6 bases). Trimming took 5 bases from V and 5 from J, leaving 18 bases between them. The CDR3 totals 15 residues. Germline values: CDR1 MDHEN, CDR2 SYDVKM. Here the CDR3 DNA reads TGTGCCAGCAGTGGCTCGACGGGGGGCTCATATGGCTACACCTTC. This gives the protein CASSGSTGGSYGYTF.

The chain recombines TRBV7-9 with TRBJ1-4, with TRBD1 matching 10 bases. Germline values: CDR1 SEHNR, CDR2 FQNEAQ (reference sequence). The CDR3 is made up of 15 amino acids. With 3 bases clipped from V and 7 bases from J, the junction kept 5 bases outside the gene matches. The CDR3: CASSLGTGAGEKLFF. In DNA, the CDR3 is TGTGCCAGCAGCTTGGGGACAGGGGCAGGTGAAAAACTGTTTTTT.

J is TRBJ2-1 and V is TRBV11-2; D perhaps matches TRBD2 (6 bases). The germline V and J ends were trimmed by 3 bases and 5 bases, with 14 bases remaining between them. CDR3 length: 15 residues. Germline assignment: CDR1 SGHAT and CDR2 FQNNGV. The CDR3 region has the DNA TGTGCCAGCAGCTTGGGGGGAGGTAGGGACAATGAGCAGTTCTTC. Its translation is CASSLGGGRDNEQFF.

This chain uses TRBV7-2 with TRBJ1-3; 7 bases match TRBD1. CDR1 is SGHTA and CDR2 is FQGNSA in the germline V gene. With 5 bases clipped from V and 0 bases from J, the junction kept 7 bases outside the gene matches. This CDR3 comprises 16 residues. This CDR3 reads CASSLQGTVSGNTIYF. In DNA form, the CDR3 reads TGTGCCAGCAGCCTTCAAGGGACAGTCTCTGGAAACACCATATATTTT.

V usage is TRBV2 and J usage is TRBJ1-5; perhaps TRBD1 as D (6 bases). V was cut by 8 bases and J by 4 bases, with 12 bases left in between. The CDR3 extends over 13 amino acids. Germline V CDR1 and CDR2: SNHLY, FYNNEI. CDR3 DNA sequence: TGTGCCAGCTCCGGACAGTCTAATCAGCCCCAGCATTTT. It yields the protein CASSGQSNQPQHF.

This clone was counted once. Other DNA sequences from this sample encode an identical CDR3 as well. V usage is TRBV3-1 (or the pseudogene TRBV3-2) and J usage is TRBJ1-5; TRBD1 agrees at 7 bases. The CDR3 sequence is 14 residues long. The germline V gene encodes CDR1 LGHDT and CDR2 YNNKEL (reference sequence). Losses at the gene ends were 4 bases for V and 4 bases for J; bases not matched to a gene: 4. Here the CDR3 reads CASSPGTANQPQHF. The CDR3 bases are TGTGCCAGCAGCCCCGGGACAGCTAATCAGCCCCAGCATTTT.

The rearrangement links TRBV5-8 to TRBJ2-7; 7 bases agree with TRBD1. V lost 6 bases, J lost 4 bases, and 10 bases stayed unmatched. The CDR3 is 14 amino acids. CDR1 is SGHTS, CDR2 YDEGEE, per germline. CDR3 residues: CASKQGPFRYEQYF. In DNA, the CDR3 is TGTGCCAGCAAACAGGGGCCGTTCCGGTACGAGCAGTACTTC.

The chain employs TRBV5-4 and TRBJ2-7; TRBD2 aligns across 12 bases. CDR1 is SGHNT, CDR2 YYREEE, per germline (reference sequence). This CDR3 spans 17 amino acids. After removal of 3 bases from V and 2 bases from J, the junction contained 9 bases not matched to a gene. The CDR3 nucleotides read TGTGCCAGCAGCTCCAGGGCCGGACTAGCGGGACCCTACGAGCAGTACTTC. It yields the protein CASSSRAGLAGPYEQYF.

This clone came up a few times. The V call is TRBV4-1, the J call TRBJ1-3; possibly TRBD1 for D (6 bases). The CDR3 totals 18 residues. Germline V gene data show CDR1 as MGHRA and CDR2 as YSYEKL. The germline V and J ends were trimmed by 1 base and 5 bases, with 21 bases remaining between them. The CDR3 region has the DNA TGCGCCAGCAGCCAAGCTGGACAGAGAAGCGTTCCACGAAACACCATATATTTT. This encodes CASSQAGQRSVPRNTIYF.

The V and J genes are TRBV6-5 and TRBJ1-5; no clear D gene. From germline, CDR1 is MNHEY and CDR2 SVGAGI. This CDR3 contains 12 residues. The ends were cut back, 7 bases at V and 2 bases at J, with 6 bases in the middle. The CDR3 DNA reads as TGTGCCAGCACATCAGGCAATCAGCCCCAGCATTTT. This sequence encodes CASTSGNQPQHF.

The chain links TRBV19 to TRBJ2-3, with D possibly being TRBD2 (5 bases). Between the trimmed V and J ends, which lost 4 bases and 6 bases, there was a span of 20 bases. CDR3 length equals 16 residues. Germline CDR1 LNHDA, CDR2 SQIVND (reference sequence). The CDR3 DNA is TGTGCCAGTAGTAGTGGACTCCATAACGGTCAGGATACGCAGTATTTT. It codes for CASSSGLHNGQDTQYF.

As for this clone: The identical CDR3 is also encoded by other nucleotide sequences in the sample. The chain has TRBV5-1 and TRBJ2-6; D not certain. From germline, CDR1 is SGHRS and CDR2 YFSETQ. V lost 2 bases to trimming and J lost 2 bases, with 8 bases between them. This CDR3 has 15 amino acids. The CDR3 reads CASSLGGTGANVLTF. In DNA form, the CDR3 reads TGCGCCAGCAGCTTAGGCGGCACTGGGGCCAACGTCCTGACTTTC.

The V gene is TRBV11-2, the J gene TRBJ2-7; possible D gene TRBD2, 5 bases. Trimming took off 7 bases at V and 6 bases at J, with 22 bases between the two ends. CDR1 and CDR2 from the germline V gene are SGHAT and FQNNGV. The CDR3 loop spans 15 amino acids. CDR3 sequence (DNA): TGTGCCAGCACCCCCAGGCCCAACCGAGGGTCCGAGCAGTACTTC. It codes for CASTPRPNRGSEQYF. Full variable domain (missing parts from reference TRBV11-2 and TRBJ2-7): EAGVAQSPRYKIIEKRQSVAFWCNPISGHATLYWYQQILGQGPKLLIQFQNNGVVDDSQLPKDRFSAERLKGVDSTLKIQPAKLEDSAVYLCASTPRPNRGSEQYFGPGTRLTVT.

The chain recombines TRBV18 with TRBJ1-1, with D possibly matching TRBD1 (5 bases). Germline V gene sequence: CDR1 KGHSH, CDR2 LQKENI. The CDR3 totals 14 residues. Trimming pared 3 bases from V and 1 base from J, leaving 9 bases between. In DNA, the CDR3 is TGTGCCAGCTCACCTATCCAGGGGAACACTGAAGCTTTCTTT. Amino acid sequence: CASSPIQGNTEAFF.

V and J are TRBV5-4 and TRBJ1-1, with D uncertain. Germline V gene lookup returns CDR1 SGHNT and CDR2 YYREEE (reference sequence). The CDR3 covers 14 residues. Trimming shortened V by 0 bases and J by 1 base, and 7 bases separated the two germline ends. The CDR3 protein is CASSLELSNTEAFF. In DNA form, the CDR3 reads TGTGCCAGCAGCTTGGAGCTCTCGAACACTGAAGCTTTCTTT.

This rearrangement joins TRBV27 to TRBJ1-4; 11 bases are a match to TRBD1. This CDR3 contains 16 residues. The ends lost 5 bases at V and 3 bases at J; junction bases unmatched: 5. From germline, CDR1 is MNHEY and CDR2 SMNVEV (reference sequence). The CDR3 sequence is CASSLGTGGSNEKLFF. Here the CDR3 DNA reads TGTGCCAGCAGTCTTGGGACAGGGGGTTCTAATGAAAAACTGTTTTTT.

The genes are TRBV27 and TRBJ2-5; TRBD1 matches 7 bases. With V trimmed by 5 bases and J by 0 bases, 6 bases remained unmatched. CDR3 length: 15 residues. Germline V gene lookup returns CDR1 MNHEY and CDR2 SMNVEV (reference sequence). In nucleotides, the CDR3 is TGTGCCAGCAGTCCCCGACAGGGACACCAAGAGACCCAGTACTTC. Protein sequence: CASSPRQGHQETQYF.

Only one count was recorded for this clone. The chain recombines TRBV5-4 with TRBJ1-6; 7 nucleotides line up with TRBD1. The CDR3 spans 14 residues. From germline, CDR1 is SGHNT and CDR2 YYREEE (reference sequence). The V segment lost 4 bases and the J segment 9 bases; nucleotides outside the gene matches: 7. The CDR3, as DNA: TGTGCCAGCAGCGTACAGGGGACGGGTTCACCCCTCCACTTT. The encoded protein is CASSVQGTGSPLHF.

The V and J genes are TRBV30 and TRBJ2-7, with a possible D match to TRBD1 (6 bases). This CDR3 has 12 residues. V was clipped by 0 bases and J by 7 bases, with 10 bases between them. From germline, CDR1 is GTSNPN and CDR2 SVGIG (reference sequence). This CDR3 is CAWSVADSEQYF. CDR3 DNA sequence: TGTGCCTGGAGTGTCGCGGACAGTGAGCAGTACTTC. Full variable domain (remainder filled in from reference TRBV30 and TRBJ2-7): SQTIHQWPATLVQPVGSPLSLECTVEGTSNPNLYWYRQAAGRGLQLLFYSVGIGQISSEVPQNLSASRPQDRQFILSSKKLLLSDSGFYLCAWSVADSEQYFGPGTRLTVT.

This rearrangement joins TRBV6-5 to TRBJ1-3, with D hard to call. Looked up from germline, CDR1 is MNHEY and CDR2 is SVGAGI. This CDR3 is 16 amino acids long. Deletions cut 2 bases from V and 7 bases from J, with 18 bases between. The DNA for the CDR3 is TGTGCCAGCAGTTACCAGGCCATTGGTTCTATTAACACCATATATTTT. Translation: CASSYQAIGSINTIYF.

The chain recombines TRBV29-1 with TRBJ2-1; TRBD2 aligns across 7 bases. This CDR3 is 12 amino acids long. CDR1 SQVTM and CDR2 ANQGSEA come from the germline V gene. After removal of 6 bases from V and 3 bases from J, the junction contained 2 bases not matched to a gene. This CDR3 reads CSVRTSYNEQFF. DNA of the CDR3: TGCAGCGTCCGGACTAGCTACAATGAGCAGTTCTTC.

In this sample, this clone turned up a few times. The chain has TRBV4-1 and TRBJ2-1; 12 nucleotides line up with TRBD1. J lost 4 bases, V lost 3 bases, and 1 base had no gene match. Germline values: CDR1 MGHRA, CDR2 YSYEKL. The length of the CDR3 is 15 residues. The DNA of the CDR3 is TGCGCCAGCAGCCAGGGACAGGGGGCTTACAATGAGCAGTTCTTC. This codes for CASSQGQGAYNEQFF.

V gene TRBV28 combines with J gene TRBJ1-2; D call uncertain. The CDR3 spans 13 residues. The V and J ends lost 8 bases and 5 bases respectively, with 15 bases between them. CDR1 is MDHEN and CDR2 is SYDVKM in the germline V gene. CDR3 DNA sequence: TGTGCCAGCTGCCTGAGGACGGGATATGGCTACACCTTC. Translated, it gives CASCLRTGYGYTF.